The 26 T cell receptor beta chains below all came from one sample that was sequenced in a study of T cell responses to AZD1222 COVID-19 vaccine. The protocol was immunoSEQ multiplex PCR, while the TCRdb copy is restricted to in-frame clones and leaves out a portion. This table holds over 100,000 clones, around 91% found once. The specimen comprised peripheral blood, sampled on day 0 of AZD1222 vaccination. All receptors come from an adult in good health.

This chain's CDR3 is CAWSHSYEQYV. As DNA, the CDR3 is TGTGCCTGGAGTCACTCCTACGAGCAGTACGTC. This chain uses TRBV30 with TRBJ2-7; no clear D. In germline, CDR1 is GTSNPN, CDR2 SVGIG (reference sequence). The CDR3 totals 11 residues. Trimming pared 2 bases from V and 0 bases from J, leaving 2 bases between.

Comments on this clone: This CDR3 is also generated by other DNA sequences in the sample. The chain is built from TRBV18 and TRBJ1-1, with TRBD1 as a possible D gene (5 bases). V gave up 3 bases and J gave up 1 base, with 6 bases separating them. The CDR3 covers 13 residues. Germline V gene data show CDR1 as KGHSH and CDR2 as LQKENI. The chain's CDR3 is CASSPGENTEAFF. In DNA form, the CDR3 reads TGTGCCAGCTCACCGGGGGAGAACACTGAAGCTTTCTTT.

This clone was picked up a small number of times. The chain has TRBV11-3 and TRBJ2-5, with D perhaps given as TRBD1 or TRBD2 (5 bases each). The CDR3 is 14 residues long. The germline V gene has CDR1 SGHNT and CDR2 YENEEA. V shed 2 bases and J shed 7 bases, with 14 bases lying between them. In nucleotides, the CDR3 is TGTGCCAGCAGCTTAATTGGCCCGAGGGGGACCCAGTACTTC. Translating it yields CASSLIGPRGTQYF.

The chain employs TRBV2 and TRBJ1-1; a possible D gene is TRBD1 (5 bases). The CDR3 totals 15 residues. The germline CDR1 and CDR2 sequences are SNHLY and FYNNEI. Trimming took off 2 bases at V and 1 base at J, with 11 bases between the two ends. In DNA, the CDR3 is TGTGCCAGCAGTGAAAGAGGGAGGGGGAACACTGAAGCTTTCTTT. This translates into CASSERGRGNTEAFF.

The genes are TRBV4-1 and TRBJ1-4; D is uncertain. This CDR3 is 11 amino acids long. Germline V lookup: CDR1 MGHRA, CDR2 YSYEKL. V was pared by 5 bases and J by 8 bases, with 6 bases between. The CDR3 region has the DNA TGCGCCAGCAGCTCGTACGAAAAACTGTTTTTT. Protein product: CASSSYEKLFF.

This chain uses TRBV6-1 with TRBJ1-1; D gene unclear. This CDR3 spans 15 amino acids. Germline V gene lookup returns CDR1 MNHNS and CDR2 SASEGT. V was trimmed by 2 bases and J by 0 bases, leaving 10 bases between them. The chain's CDR3 is CASSELYGMNTEAFF. In nucleotides, the CDR3 is TGTGCCAGCAGTGAACTGTACGGAATGAACACTGAAGCTTTCTTT.

V and J are TRBV7-2 and TRBJ2-1; D not certain. From germline, CDR1 is SGHTA and CDR2 FQGNSA. The CDR3 extends over 16 amino acids. The ends were cut back, 1 base at V and 0 bases at J, with 10 bases in the middle. The CDR3 DNA sequence: TGTGCCAGCAGCTTAGTCGGCGACCCCTCCTACAATGAGCAGTTCTTC. Translated: CASSLVGDPSYNEQFF.

This chain joins TRBV4-1 and TRBJ1-2; unclear D gene. The CDR3 is made up of 16 amino acids. V was shortened by 3 bases and J by 1 base, with 15 bases between the two germline ends. In germline, CDR1 is MGHRA, CDR2 YSYEKL. CDR3 coding DNA: TGCGCCAGCAGCCAGAGTAGGGTAGCAGATAACTATGGCTACACCTTC. This gives the protein CASSQSRVADNYGYTF.

The chain employs TRBV4-1 and TRBJ2-2; TRBD1 might be the D (5 bases). V dropped 4 bases and J dropped 1 base, with 16 bases sitting between them. The CDR3 length is 17 residues. Germline loops: CDR1 MGHRA, CDR2 YSYEKL. CDR3 sequence (DNA): TGCGCCAGCAGCCCCTATGGCTGGGGCAGGAACACCGGGGAGCTGTTTTTT. Its translation is CASSPYGWGRNTGELFF.

V is TRBV6-5 and J is TRBJ1-2, with 7 bases fitting TRBD1. The V segment lost 6 bases and the J segment 0 bases; nucleotides outside the gene matches: 4. Germline CDR1 and CDR2: MNHEY and SVGAGI. This CDR3 region has 14 residues. The CDR3 spells CASREGATNYGYTF. For the CDR3, the DNA is TGTGCCAGCAGGGAGGGGGCCACTAACTATGGCTACACCTTC.

This rearrangement joins TRBV30 to TRBJ1-5; 9 nucleotides align to TRBD1. This CDR3 comprises 14 residues. Germline loops: CDR1 GTSNPN, CDR2 SVGIG (reference sequence). The V segment lost 1 base and the J segment 5 bases; nucleotides outside the gene matches: 3. CDR3 protein: CAWSGGTGYQPQHF. In nucleotides, the CDR3 is TGTGCCTGGAGTGGAGGGACAGGGTATCAGCCCCAGCATTTT.

The chain employs TRBV24-1 and TRBJ1-2; TRBD1 matches at 11 bases. Germline V gene sequence: CDR1 KGHDR, CDR2 SFDVKD. Trimming took 7 bases from V and 1 from J; bases not matched to a gene: 4. The CDR3 has 15 residues. The CDR3 coding sequence is TGTGCCACCAGGGGACAGGGGGAAGGTAACTATGGCTACACCTTC. It is translated as CATRGQGEGNYGYTF.

The V and J genes are TRBV4-3 and TRBJ1-4, with D possibly being TRBD1 (5 bases). V was shortened by 3 bases and J by 4 bases, with 9 bases between the two germline ends. This CDR3 spans 14 amino acids. Germline-derived CDR1 and CDR2 are LGHNA and YSLEER. CDR3 DNA: TGCGCCAGCAGCCATTCAGGGCTTAATGAAAAACTGTTTTTT. This gives the protein CASSHSGLNEKLFF.

The J gene is TRBJ1-4, the V gene TRBV15; no clear D. The germline V gene encodes CDR1 LNHNV and CDR2 YYDKDF (reference sequence). The CDR3 consists of 13 residues. Trimming pared 5 bases from V and 8 bases from J, leaving 12 bases between. The CDR3 loop reads CATSGRVGEKLFF. The CDR3 nucleotides read TGTGCCACCAGCGGAAGGGTGGGGGAAAAACTGTTTTTT.

The chain is built from TRBV30 and TRBJ2-2; 7 bases map to TRBD2. V lost 8 bases to trimming and J lost 1 base; unmatched junction nucleotides: 1. CDR1 and CDR2 (germline): GTSNPN, SVGIG (reference sequence). The CDR3 spans 12 residues. The CDR3, as DNA: TGTGCCGGCGGGGGGAACACCGGGGAGCTGTTTTTT. Translated: CAGGGNTGELFF.

The rearrangement links TRBV5-1 to TRBJ2-5; a possible D gene is TRBD2 (5 bases). The CDR3 totals 15 residues. Trimming left V 0 bases short and J 3 bases short, with 12 bases between. Germline assignment: CDR1 SGHRS and CDR2 YFSETQ. The CDR3 bases are TGCGCCAGCAGCTTGGCGGCAGGACTGGAAGAGACCCAGTACTTC. This codes for CASSLAAGLEETQYF. Using reference TRBV5-1 and TRBJ2-5 for the parts outside the CDR3, the full variable domain is KAGVTQTPRYLIKTRGQQVTLSCSPISGHRSVSWYQQTPGQGLQFLFEYFSETQRNKGNFPGRFSGRQFSNSRSEMNVSTLELGDSALYLCASSLAAGLEETQYFGPGTRLLVL.

This chain joins TRBV18 and TRBJ2-5; 7 nucleotides match TRBD1. The length of the CDR3 is 15 residues. Trimming removed 6 bases from V and 1 base from J; junction bases left unmatched: 8. The germline CDR1 and CDR2 sequences are KGHSH and LQKENI. CDR3 amino acids: CASSLRQGPQETQYF. The CDR3 nucleotides are TGTGCCAGCTCGCTCCGACAGGGCCCCCAAGAGACCCAGTACTTC.

The V and J genes are TRBV7-9 and TRBJ2-1, with 8 bases that match TRBD1. Germline trimming cut 5 bases from V and 10 bases from J; bases unmatched to any gene: 7. The CDR3 totals 13 residues. Germline CDR1 and CDR2: SEHNR and FQNEAQ (reference sequence). CDR3 region: CASSIRTGTEQFF. In nucleotides, the CDR3 is TGTGCCAGCAGCATCCGGACAGGGACCGAGCAGTTCTTC. The entire variable domain, with the rest obtained from reference TRBV7-9 and TRBJ2-1, is as follows: DTGVSQNPRHKITKRGQNVTFRCDPISEHNRLYWYRQTLGQGPEFLTYFQNEAQLEKSRLLSDRFSAERPKGSFSTLEIQRTEQGDSAMYLCASSIRTGTEQFFGPGTRLTVL.

The chain carries TRBV5-4 and TRBJ2-3; the D gene is possibly TRBD1 (6 bases). The CDR3 length is 16 residues. V was cut by 10 bases and J by 3 bases, with 24 bases left in between. Germline V CDR1 and CDR2: SGHNT, YYREEE (reference sequence). CDR3 residues: CASRPTGRGMTDTQYF. CDR3 sequence (DNA): TGTGCCTCCCGACCAACAGGGAGAGGCATGACAGATACGCAGTATTTT.

The V and J genes are TRBV3-1 (or the pseudogene TRBV3-2) and TRBJ1-2; 7 positions agree with TRBD1. The germline gives CDR1 LGHDT, CDR2 YNNKEL (reference sequence). Trimming at V came to 0 bases and at J to 3 bases, leaving 4 bases not matched to a gene. This CDR3 is 15 amino acids long. The CDR3 DNA follows: TGTGCCAGCAGCCAAGATCCGGGACAGTACTATGGCTACACCTTC. This encodes CASSQDPGQYYGYTF.

CDR3: CASSPRTTGDTQYF. The CDR3 DNA sequence: TGTGCCAGCAGCCCTCGGACTACGGGAGATACGCAGTATTTT. The rearrangement joins TRBV11-3 to TRBJ2-3, with D possibly TRBD2 on 6 matching bases. Trimming removed 5 bases at V and 5 bases at J, with 14 bases between. This CDR3 has 14 amino acids. The germline gives CDR1 SGHNT, CDR2 YENEEA.

V is TRBV25-1 and J is TRBJ1-2; maybe TRBD1 (5 bases). The CDR3 loop spans 13 amino acids. Per the germline V gene, CDR1 is MGHDK and CDR2 is SYGVNS. Trimming removed 10 bases from V and 4 bases from J, with 16 bases in between. CDR3 sequence (DNA): TGTGCCACCCAAGGGACGTCGACCTATGGCTACACCTTC. Translated, it gives CATQGTSTYGYTF.

The CDR3 protein is CASTSVGEKLFF. The CDR3 DNA reads TGTGCCAGCACTTCGGTGGGTGAAAAACTGTTTTTT. V gene TRBV7-8 combines with J gene TRBJ1-4; D remains unclear. Trimming removed 7 bases at V and 7 bases at J, with 10 bases between. CDR1 is SGHVS, CDR2 FQNEAQ, per germline. The CDR3 totals 12 residues. Full variable domain (rest looked up from reference TRBV7-8 and TRBJ1-4): GAGVSQSPRYKVAKRGQDVALRCDPISGHVSLFWYQQALGQGPEFLTYFQNEAQLDKSGLPSDRFFAERPEGSVSTLKIQRTQQEDSAVYLCASTSVGEKLFFGSGTQLSVL.

V is TRBV5-6 and J is TRBJ2-7, with D possibly TRBD1 on 6 matching bases. Germline-derived CDR1 and CDR2 are SGHDT and YYEEEE. Trimming removed 2 bases at V and 0 bases at J, with 6 bases between. The CDR3 loop spans 13 amino acids. CDR3 DNA: TGTGCCAGCAGCTTCAGGGGCTCCTACGAGCAGTACGTC. The encoded protein is CASSFRGSYEQYV.

The chain uses TRBV2 and TRBJ2-5; unclear D gene. Trimming shortened V by 3 bases and J by 1 base, and 6 bases separated the two germline ends. CDR1 SNHLY and CDR2 FYNNEI come from the germline V gene. The CDR3 length is 13 residues. The CDR3 protein is CASSEAVQETQYF. The CDR3 DNA is TGTGCCAGCAGTGAGGCGGTCCAAGAGACCCAGTACTTC.

The chain uses TRBV6-5 and TRBJ1-2, with 7 bases matching TRBD1. There are 14 residues in the CDR3. The V gene's germline CDR1 is MNHEY and CDR2 SVGAGI. The junction had 8 bases not matched to a gene; V was cut back by 6 bases and J by 4 bases. In DNA form, the CDR3 reads TGTGCCAGCAGCGAGACAGGGAAGGGCTATGGCTACACCTTC. Translating it yields CASSETGKGYGYTF.